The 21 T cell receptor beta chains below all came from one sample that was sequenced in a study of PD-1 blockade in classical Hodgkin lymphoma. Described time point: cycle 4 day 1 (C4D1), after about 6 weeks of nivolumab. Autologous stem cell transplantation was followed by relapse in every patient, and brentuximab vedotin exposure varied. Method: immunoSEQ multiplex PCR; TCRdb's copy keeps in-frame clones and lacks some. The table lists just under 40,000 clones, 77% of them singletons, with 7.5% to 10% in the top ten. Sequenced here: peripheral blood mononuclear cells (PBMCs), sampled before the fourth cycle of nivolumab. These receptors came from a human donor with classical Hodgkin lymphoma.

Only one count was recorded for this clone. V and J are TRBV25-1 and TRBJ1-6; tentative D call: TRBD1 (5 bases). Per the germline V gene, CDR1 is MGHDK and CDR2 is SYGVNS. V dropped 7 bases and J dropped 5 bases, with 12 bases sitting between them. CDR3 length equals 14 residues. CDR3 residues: CASKPGPNNSPLHF. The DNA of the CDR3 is TGTGCCAGCAAACCGGGGCCGAATAATTCACCCCTCCACTTT.

The CDR3 DNA sequence: TGTGCCAGCACCTACGGGTCAGGGGGGTACGAGCAGTACTTC. It encodes CASTYGSGGYEQYF. The J gene is TRBJ2-7, the V gene TRBV11-2, with TRBD1 as a possible D gene (7 bases). Trimming removed 7 bases from V and 4 bases from J, with 17 bases in between. Germline loops: CDR1 SGHAT, CDR2 FQNNGV. CDR3 length equals 14 residues.

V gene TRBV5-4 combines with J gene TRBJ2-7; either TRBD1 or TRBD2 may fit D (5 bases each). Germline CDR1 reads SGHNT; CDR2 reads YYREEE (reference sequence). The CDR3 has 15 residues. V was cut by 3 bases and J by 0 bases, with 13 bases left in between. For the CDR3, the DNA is TGTGCCAGCAGCTGGGGGTCCTTGAGCTCCTACGAGCAGTACTTC. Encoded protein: CASSWGSLSSYEQYF.

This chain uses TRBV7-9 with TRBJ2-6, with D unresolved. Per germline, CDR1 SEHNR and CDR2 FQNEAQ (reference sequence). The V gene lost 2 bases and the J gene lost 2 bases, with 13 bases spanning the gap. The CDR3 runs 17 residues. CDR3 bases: TGTGCCAGCAGCTTAATTGGCTACCCCGCTGGGGCCAACGTCCTGACTTTC. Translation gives CASSLIGYPAGANVLTF. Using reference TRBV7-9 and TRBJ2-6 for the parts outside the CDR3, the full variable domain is DTGVSQNPRHKITKRGQNVTFRCDPISEHNRLYWYRQTLGQGPEFLTYFQNEAQLEKSRLLSDRFSAERPKGSFSTLEIQRTEQGDSAMYLCASSLIGYPAGANVLTFGAGSRLTVL.

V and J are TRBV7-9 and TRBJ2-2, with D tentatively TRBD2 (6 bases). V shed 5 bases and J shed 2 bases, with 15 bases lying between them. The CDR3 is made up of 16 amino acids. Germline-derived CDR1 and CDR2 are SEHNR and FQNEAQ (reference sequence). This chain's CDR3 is CASSTPPTRNTGELFF. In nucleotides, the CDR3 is TGTGCCAGCAGCACACCCCCGACTAGAAACACCGGGGAGCTGTTTTTT.

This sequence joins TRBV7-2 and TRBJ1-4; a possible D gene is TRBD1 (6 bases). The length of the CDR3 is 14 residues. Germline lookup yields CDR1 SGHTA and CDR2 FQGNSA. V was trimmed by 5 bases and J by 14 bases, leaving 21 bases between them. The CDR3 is CASSLEGQLGKLFF. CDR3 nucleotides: TGTGCCAGCAGCCTGGAAGGACAGCTTGGAAAGCTGTTTTTT.

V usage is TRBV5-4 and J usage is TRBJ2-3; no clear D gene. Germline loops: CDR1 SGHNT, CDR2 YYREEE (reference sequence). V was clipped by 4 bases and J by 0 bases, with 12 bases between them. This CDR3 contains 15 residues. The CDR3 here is CASSLRSTSTDTQYF. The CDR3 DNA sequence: TGTGCCAGCAGCCTGCGGTCTACTAGCACAGATACGCAGTATTTT.

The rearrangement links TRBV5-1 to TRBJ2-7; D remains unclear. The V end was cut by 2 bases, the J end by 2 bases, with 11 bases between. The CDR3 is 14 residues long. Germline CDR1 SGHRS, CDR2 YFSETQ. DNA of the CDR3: TGCGCCAGCAGCTTAAGGAGTTCAACCTACGAGCAGTACTTC. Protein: CASSLRSSTYEQYF.

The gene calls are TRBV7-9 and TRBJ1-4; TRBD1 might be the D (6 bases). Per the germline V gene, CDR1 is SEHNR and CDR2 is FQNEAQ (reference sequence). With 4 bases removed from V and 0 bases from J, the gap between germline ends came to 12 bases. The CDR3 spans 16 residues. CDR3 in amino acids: CASSSRDIATNEKLFF. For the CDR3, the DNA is TGTGCCAGCAGCTCCCGGGACATAGCAACTAATGAAAAACTGTTTTTT. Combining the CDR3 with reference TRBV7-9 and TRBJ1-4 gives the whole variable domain DTGVSQNPRHKITKRGQNVTFRCDPISEHNRLYWYRQTLGQGPEFLTYFQNEAQLEKSRLLSDRFSAERPKGSFSTLEIQRTEQGDSAMYLCASSSRDIATNEKLFFGSGTQLSVL.

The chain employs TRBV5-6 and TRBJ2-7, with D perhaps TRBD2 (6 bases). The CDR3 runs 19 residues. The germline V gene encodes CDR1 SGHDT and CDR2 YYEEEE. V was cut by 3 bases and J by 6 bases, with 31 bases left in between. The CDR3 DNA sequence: TGTGCCAGCAGCTCGGGGGTGTATGGGAATCCTTATGTGATTGGCGAGCAGTACTTC. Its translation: CASSSGVYGNPYVIGEQYF.

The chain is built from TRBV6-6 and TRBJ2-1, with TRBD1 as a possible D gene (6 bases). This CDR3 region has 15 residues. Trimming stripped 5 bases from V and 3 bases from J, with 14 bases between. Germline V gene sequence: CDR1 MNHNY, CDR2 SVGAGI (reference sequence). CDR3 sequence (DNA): TGTGCCAGCAGTATCCGGGACACCATCTACAATGAGCAGTTCTTC. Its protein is CASSIRDTIYNEQFF.

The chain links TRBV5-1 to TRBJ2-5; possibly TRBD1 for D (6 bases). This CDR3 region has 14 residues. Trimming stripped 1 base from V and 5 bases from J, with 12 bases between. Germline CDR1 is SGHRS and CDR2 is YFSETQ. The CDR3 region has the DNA TGCGCCAGCAGCTTGTACAGGGTCCAGGAGACCCAGTACTTC. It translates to CASSLYRVQETQYF. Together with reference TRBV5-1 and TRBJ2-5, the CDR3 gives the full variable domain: KAGVTQTPRYLIKTRGQQVTLSCSPISGHRSVSWYQQTPGQGLQFLFEYFSETQRNKGNFPGRFSGRQFSNSRSEMNVSTLELGDSALYLCASSLYRVQETQYFGPGTRLLVL.

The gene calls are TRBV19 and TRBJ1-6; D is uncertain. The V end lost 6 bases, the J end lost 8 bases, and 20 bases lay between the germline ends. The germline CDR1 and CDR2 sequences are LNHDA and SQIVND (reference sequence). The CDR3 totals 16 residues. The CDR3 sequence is CASSYMVGRNYSPLHF. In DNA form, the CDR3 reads TGTGCCAGTAGCTATATGGTGGGCAGAAACTATTCACCCCTCCACTTT.

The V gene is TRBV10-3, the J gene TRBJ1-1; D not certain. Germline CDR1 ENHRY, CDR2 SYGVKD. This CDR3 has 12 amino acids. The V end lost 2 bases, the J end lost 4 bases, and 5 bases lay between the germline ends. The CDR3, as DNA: TGTGCCATCAGTGAGGGGTTCACTGAAGCTTTCTTT. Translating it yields CAISEGFTEAFF.

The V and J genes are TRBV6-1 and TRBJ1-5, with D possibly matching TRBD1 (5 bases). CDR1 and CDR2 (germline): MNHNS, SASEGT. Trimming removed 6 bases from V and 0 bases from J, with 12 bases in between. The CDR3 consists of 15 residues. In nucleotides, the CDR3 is TGTGCCAGCAGCGTCAGGACATATAGCAATCAGCCCCAGCATTTT. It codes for CASSVRTYSNQPQHF.

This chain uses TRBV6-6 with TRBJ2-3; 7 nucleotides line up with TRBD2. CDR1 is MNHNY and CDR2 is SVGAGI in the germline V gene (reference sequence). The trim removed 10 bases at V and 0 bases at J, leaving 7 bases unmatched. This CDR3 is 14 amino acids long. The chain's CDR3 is CATQRGTSTDTQYF. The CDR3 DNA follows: TGTGCCACCCAGCGGGGAACCAGCACAGATACGCAGTATTTT.

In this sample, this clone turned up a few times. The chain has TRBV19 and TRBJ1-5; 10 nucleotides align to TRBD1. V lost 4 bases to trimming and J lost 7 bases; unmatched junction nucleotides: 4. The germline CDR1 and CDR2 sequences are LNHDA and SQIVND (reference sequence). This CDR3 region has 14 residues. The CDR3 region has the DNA TGTGCCAGTAGTAAGGGACAGGGGAGGCAGCCCCAGCATTTT. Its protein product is CASSKGQGRQPQHF.

CDR3 DNA sequence: TGTGCCAGCTCACCACCGGGACAGGCCCGCACTGAAGCTTTCTTT. It specifies CASSPPGQARTEAFF. J is TRBJ1-1 and V is TRBV18; 8 nucleotides match TRBD1. The CDR3 covers 15 residues. V lost 0 bases, J lost 4 bases, and 4 bases stayed unmatched. CDR1 is KGHSH, CDR2 LQKENI, per germline.

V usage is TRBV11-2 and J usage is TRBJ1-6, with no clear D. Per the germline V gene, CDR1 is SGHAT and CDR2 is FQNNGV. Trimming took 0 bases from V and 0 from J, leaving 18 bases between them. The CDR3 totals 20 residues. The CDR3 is CASSLDWVRTRSSYNSPLHF. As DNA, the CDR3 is TGTGCCAGCAGCTTAGATTGGGTCCGGACGCGTAGCTCCTATAATTCACCCCTCCACTTT.

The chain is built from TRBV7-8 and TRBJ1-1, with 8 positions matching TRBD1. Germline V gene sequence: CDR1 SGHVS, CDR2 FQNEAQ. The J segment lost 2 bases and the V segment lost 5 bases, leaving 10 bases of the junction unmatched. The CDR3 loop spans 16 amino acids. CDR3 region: CASSPSRTGRNTEAFF. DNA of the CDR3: TGTGCCAGCAGCCCCAGTCGGACAGGGAGAAACACTGAAGCTTTCTTT.

The DNA of the CDR3 is TGTGCCAGCAGTGTTATTTCTTCTGGAAACACCATATATTTT. Its translation: CASSVISSGNTIYF. The chain uses TRBV2 and TRBJ1-3; D call uncertain. V lost 4 bases, J lost 1 base, and 8 bases lay in between. The CDR3 totals 14 residues. Germline values: CDR1 SNHLY, CDR2 FYNNEI.